This section outlines one T cell receptor (beta chain) sequence together with its context. What it binds is unknown. This sample was taken from a study of shared clonotypes between healthy human individuals. Overall study findings and caveats: When naive CD4 clonotypes were compared across several donors, 4% to 6.5% were shared.

V lost 0 bases, J lost 7 bases, and 15 bases lay in between. Germline CDR1 reads SGHTA; CDR2 reads FQGTGA. The CDR3 spans 15 residues. It was into CD45RA+ naive and CD45RA-negative memory subsets that the CD4+ cells were split. Sequencing was performed with immunoSEQ multiplex PCR; in TCRdb, only in-frame clones are kept and a portion is missing. Of 2.3 million or so clones in the sample, just over 90% were seen once. The receptor comes from a young man in good health. Some clones in this sample may be carry-over from other donors' samples. The rearrangement joins TRBV7-3 to TRBJ1-1, with a possible D match to TRBD1 (5 bases). The sample comprised naive CD4+ T cells from PBMCs. Subset of the sample: CD45RA+ positively selected. CDR3 sequence: CASSLTGIGASEAFF. For the CDR3, the DNA is TGTGCCAGCAGCTTAACGGGCATTGGGGCGAGTGAAGCTTTCTTT.